Presented here are 18 T cell receptor beta chains from one specimen sequenced in a study of identical twins. MiXCR, applied by TCRdb to the 5' RACE reads, yields one record per CDR3 protein. The table records 400,000 to 600,000 distinct CDR3 sequences, about a fifth of them present only once. The sample also formed part of further work on yellow fever vaccine responses in identical twins.

The sample comprised CD4+ T cells sorted from blood. The receptors here all came from a woman aged 18-30 years in good health.

This clonotype has just a few counts. This chain joins TRBV29-1 and TRBJ2-3; D gene ambiguous. The CDR3 sequence is 13 residues long. Germline V gene sequence: CDR1 SQVTM, CDR2 ANQGSEA. The CDR3 is CSCDKSPTDTQYF. Written as DNA, the CDR3 is TGCAGTTGTGATAAGTCTCCCACAGATACGCAGTATTTT.

CDR3 loop: CASSYRGTERKTQYF. The CDR3 coding sequence is TGTGCCAGCAGTTACCGCGGGACAGAGAGGAAGACCCAGTACTTC. The V call is TRBV6-5, the J call TRBJ2-5; a possible D gene is TRBD1 (7 bases). There are 15 residues in the CDR3. V lost 2 bases and J lost 6, with 16 bases in between. CDR1 MNHEY and CDR2 SVGAGI come from the germline V gene.

The V and J genes are TRBV12-3 or TRBV12-4 and TRBJ1-5; no clear D. The ends were cut back, 3 bases at V and 6 bases at J, with 12 bases in the middle. This CDR3 comprises 14 residues. The CDR3 spells CASSLAIAGQPQHF. DNA for the CDR3: TGTGCCAGCAGTTTGGCAATAGCCGGTCAGCCCCAGCATTTT.

The chain combines TRBV28 with TRBJ2-1; D is ambiguous. V gave up 2 bases and J gave up 7 bases, with 12 bases separating them. CDR3 length: 14 residues. Germline assignment: CDR1 MDHEN and CDR2 SYDVKM. CDR3 in amino acids: CASSLEIQWNEQFF. CDR3 coding DNA: TGTGCCAGCAGTTTAGAAATACAGTGGAATGAGCAGTTCTTC.

This clonotype has more than one count but fewer than ten. The CDR3 here is CASSKIIFRQTSTDTQYF. The CDR3 DNA sequence: TGTGCCAGCAGCAAAATTATTTTCAGGCAAACTAGCACAGATACGCAGTATTTT. This chain uses TRBV21-1 with TRBJ2-3. TRBV21-1 is termed a pseudogene. The CDR3 is made up of 18 amino acids.

The chain couples TRBV10-2 to TRBJ1-3; TRBD1 might be the D (6 bases). This CDR3 spans 15 amino acids. Looked up from germline, CDR1 is WSHSY and CDR2 is SAAADI. The V gene lost 2 bases and the J gene lost 3 bases, with 11 bases spanning the gap. CDR3 bases: TGCGCCAGCAGTGAGATCGGGGGCGGTGGAAACACCATATATTTT. Translating gives CASSEIGGGGNTIYF.

The rearrangement uses TRBV5-1 and TRBJ2-3; D is unclear. This CDR3 spans 14 amino acids. Trimming removed 2 bases at V and 2 bases at J, with 9 bases between. From germline, CDR1 is SGHRS and CDR2 YFSETQ. The CDR3 bases are TGCGCCAGCAGCTTTATTGGATACACAGATACGCAGTATTTT. It encodes CASSFIGYTDTQYF.

The rearrangement links TRBV2 to TRBJ2-4; 9 bases are shared with TRBD1. V trimming: 7 bases; J trimming: 1 base; junction bases outside the gene matches: 5. CDR1 SNHLY and CDR2 FYNNEI come from the germline V gene. The CDR3 has 15 amino acids. CDR3 DNA sequence: TGTGCCAGCATGCGGGACAGGGCTGCCAAAAACATTCAGTACTTC. Translated: CASMRDRAAKNIQYF.

This chain connects TRBV10-2 to TRBJ2-2; D remains ambiguous. The V gene's germline CDR1 is WSHSY and CDR2 SAAADI. CDR3 length equals 13 residues. Trimming stripped 1 base from V and 6 bases from J, with 6 bases between. In DNA, the CDR3 is TGCGCCAGCAGTGAGTTGCCGGCCGGGGAGCTGTTTTTT. Its protein product is CASSELPAGELFF.

The rearrangement links TRBV5-1 to TRBJ2-2; D gene uncertain. Germline values: CDR1 SGHRS, CDR2 YFSETQ. The CDR3 is 15 amino acids. V was clipped by 0 bases and J by 5 bases, with 11 bases between them. The CDR3 bases are TGCGCCAGCAGCTTGGTTGGCAGTGGAACCGGGGAGCTGTTTTTT. It specifies CASSLVGSGTGELFF. Combining the CDR3 with reference TRBV5-1 and TRBJ2-2 gives the whole variable domain KAGVTQTPRYLIKTRGQQVTLSCSPISGHRSVSWYQQTPGQGLQFLFEYFSETQRNKGNFPGRFSGRQFSNSRSEMNVSTLELGDSALYLCASSLVGSGTGELFFGEGSRLTVL.

The rearrangement uses TRBV10-3 and TRBJ2-1; 8 bases map to TRBD1. Germline V gene lookup returns CDR1 ENHRY and CDR2 SYGVKD. CDR3 size: 16 residues. With V trimmed by 3 bases and J by 8 bases, 12 bases remained unmatched. CDR3 sequence reads: CAISDLGQGVGDEQFF. The CDR3 DNA reads TGTGCCATCAGTGACCTCGGACAGGGAGTAGGGGATGAGCAGTTCTTC.

Here the CDR3 reads CASSLGTGVYSNQPQHF. CDR3 in DNA: TGTGCCAGCAGCCTAGGGACAGGGGTTTATAGCAATCAGCCCCAGCATTTT. The J gene is TRBJ1-5, the V gene TRBV5-5; 10 positions match TRBD1. Germline V lookup: CDR1 SGHKS, CDR2 YYEKEE (reference sequence). The CDR3 is made up of 17 amino acids. V lost 4 bases, J lost 0 bases, and 7 bases stayed unmatched.

This clonotype has a handful of counts. The chain carries TRBV25-1 and TRBJ1-1; D gene ambiguous. CDR1 MGHDK and CDR2 SYGVNS come from the germline V gene. This CDR3 is 13 amino acids long. The V end was cut by 1 base, the J end by 2 bases, with 5 bases between. For the CDR3, the DNA is TGTGCCAGCAGTGAATTGGGAAACACTGAAGCTTTCTTT. It translates to CASSELGNTEAFF.

This sequence joins TRBV5-8 and TRBJ2-3; perhaps TRBD2 as D (5 bases). V lost 2 bases and J 1 base, leaving 11 bases between the germline ends. The germline V gene has CDR1 SGHTS and CDR2 YDEGEE. CDR3 size: 15 residues. CDR3: CASSFGLSGTDTQYF. The CDR3 bases are TGTGCCAGCAGCTTTGGACTTTCGGGCACAGATACGCAGTATTTT. Filled out from reference TRBV5-8 and TRBJ2-3, the complete variable domain reads EAGVTQSPTHLIKTRGQQATLRCSPISGHTSVYWYQQALGLGLQFLLWYDEGEERNRGNFPPRFSGRQFPNYSSELNVNALELEDSALYLCASSFGLSGTDTQYFGPGTRLTVL.

This clonotype has ten or more counts. The chain recombines TRBV12-3 or TRBV12-4 with TRBJ2-5; D may correspond to TRBD1 or TRBD2 (5 bases each). CDR3 length: 16 residues. V lost 6 bases and J 2 bases, leaving 19 bases between the germline ends. For the CDR3, the DNA is TGTGCCAGCAGGCCGCTCCGGGACGAAGTACAAGAGACCCAGTACTTC. Its protein is CASRPLRDEVQETQYF.

The chain joins TRBV24-1 to TRBJ2-3; possibly TRBD1 for D (6 bases). V was clipped by 4 bases and J by 0 bases, with 13 bases between them. Germline assignment: CDR1 KGHDR and CDR2 SFDVKD. The CDR3 is 16 amino acids. In DNA, the CDR3 is TGTGCCACCAGTGAGCCGGACAGACCCAGCACAGATACGCAGTATTTT. This translates into CATSEPDRPSTDTQYF.

This clonotype was observed a handful of times. The chain uses TRBV5-1 and TRBJ1-2; the D gene is possibly TRBD1 (6 bases). In germline, CDR1 is SGHRS, CDR2 YFSETQ. The CDR3 consists of 12 residues. V was clipped by 5 bases and J by 4 bases, with 9 bases between them. CDR3 DNA sequence: TGCGCCAGCAGTGGGGGCAGCTATGGCTACACCTTC. This gives the protein CASSGGSYGYTF.

This rearrangement joins TRBV5-1 to TRBJ2-7, with D perhaps matching TRBD1 (6 bases). CDR3 size: 13 residues. CDR1 and CDR2 (germline): SGHRS, YFSETQ. V dropped 1 base and J dropped 7 bases, with 12 bases sitting between them. The chain's CDR3 is CASSLSQGLEQYV. CDR3 nucleotide sequence: TGCGCCAGCAGCTTGTCACAGGGCCTAGAGCAGTACGTC.